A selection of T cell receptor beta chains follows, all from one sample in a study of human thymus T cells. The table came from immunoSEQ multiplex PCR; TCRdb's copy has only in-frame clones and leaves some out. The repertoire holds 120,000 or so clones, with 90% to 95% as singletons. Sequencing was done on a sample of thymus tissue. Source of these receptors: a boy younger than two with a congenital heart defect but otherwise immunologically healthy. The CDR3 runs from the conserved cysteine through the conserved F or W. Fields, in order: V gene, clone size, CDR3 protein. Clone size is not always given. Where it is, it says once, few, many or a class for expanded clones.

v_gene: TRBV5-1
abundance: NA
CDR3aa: CASSLEGQGSGPQHF

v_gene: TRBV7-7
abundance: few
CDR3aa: CASSPRGGWLFF

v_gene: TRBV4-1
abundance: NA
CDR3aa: CASSLGTRSHEQYF

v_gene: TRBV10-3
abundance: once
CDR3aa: CAIRGDSDSGNTIYF

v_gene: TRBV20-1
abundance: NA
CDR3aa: CSAPSQETQYF

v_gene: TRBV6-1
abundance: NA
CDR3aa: CASSEAWPDEQYF

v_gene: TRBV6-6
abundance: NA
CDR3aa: CASSPRDGNTEAFF

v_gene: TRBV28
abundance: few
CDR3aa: CASSGTGTGEVTEAFF

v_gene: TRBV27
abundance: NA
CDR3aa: CASAGLSSYNSPLHF

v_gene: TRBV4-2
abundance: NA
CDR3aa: CASSQSLAGGPNLAKNIQYF

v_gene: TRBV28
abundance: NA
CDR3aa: CASSPLGTGGTYGYTF

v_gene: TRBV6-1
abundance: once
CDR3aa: CASHKDRVGNIQYF

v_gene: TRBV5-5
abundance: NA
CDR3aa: CASSFASGRYEQYF

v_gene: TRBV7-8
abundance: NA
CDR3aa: CASSLEAKRRVGNTIYF

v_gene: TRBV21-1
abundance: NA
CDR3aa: CASSKGNSGGDTDTQYF

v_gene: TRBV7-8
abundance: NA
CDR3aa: CASSPPPRLAGGVGSYNEQFF

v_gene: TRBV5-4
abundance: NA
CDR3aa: CASSFKGIHTF

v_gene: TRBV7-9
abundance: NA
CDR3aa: CASSSRQYGYTF

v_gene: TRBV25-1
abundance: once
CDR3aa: CASSLPGQSNSPLHF

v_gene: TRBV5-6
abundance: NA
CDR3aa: CASSRLSGREQPQHF

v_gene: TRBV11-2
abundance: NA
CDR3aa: CASSLSSHEQYF

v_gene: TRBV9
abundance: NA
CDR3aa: CASSLSDRSGTDTQYF

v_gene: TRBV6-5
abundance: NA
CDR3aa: CASQEGNQPQHF

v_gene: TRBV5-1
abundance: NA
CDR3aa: CASSPRRDGEKLFF

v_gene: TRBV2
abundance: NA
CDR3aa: CASSEIWVRSGGGDTQYF

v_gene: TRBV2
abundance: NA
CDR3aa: CASSVSVGRAGANVLTF

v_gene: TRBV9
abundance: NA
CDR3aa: CASSARRVAGGVIQETQYF

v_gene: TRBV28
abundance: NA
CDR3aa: CASSLNRDRPYEQYF

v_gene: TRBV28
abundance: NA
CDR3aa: CASSLWDRATGELFF

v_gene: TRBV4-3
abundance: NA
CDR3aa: CASSQEIAGRADTQYF

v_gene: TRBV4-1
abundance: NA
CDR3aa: CASSQAALPDVAYEQYF

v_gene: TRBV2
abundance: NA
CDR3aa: CASTTDNYGYTF

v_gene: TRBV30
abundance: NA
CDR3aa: CAWSAATRDRLNSPLHF

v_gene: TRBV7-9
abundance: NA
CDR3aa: CASSLGVYEKLFF

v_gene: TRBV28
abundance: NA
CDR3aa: CASSFLPTGPSNQPQHF

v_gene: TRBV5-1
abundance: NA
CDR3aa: CASSFTVAGRLRTDTQYF

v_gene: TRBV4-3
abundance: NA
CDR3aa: CASSQRTGRRNSPLHF

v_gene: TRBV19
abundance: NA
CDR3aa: CASSSRRDRGSDTQYF

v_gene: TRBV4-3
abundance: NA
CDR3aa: CASSQGSCNHRKNTGELFF

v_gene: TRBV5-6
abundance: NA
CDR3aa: CASSLGEGSNNYTGELFF

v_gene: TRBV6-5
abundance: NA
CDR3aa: CASRTGTGSFTLHF

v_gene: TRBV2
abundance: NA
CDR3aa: CASSALGTPEGMLGETQYF

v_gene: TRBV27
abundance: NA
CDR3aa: CASSSNTEAFF

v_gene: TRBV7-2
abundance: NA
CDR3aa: CASSSYPTDTQYF

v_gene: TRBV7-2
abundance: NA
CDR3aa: CASSRWRGYEQYF

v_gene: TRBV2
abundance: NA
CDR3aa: CASSDAGAKNIQYF